This entry is about one TCR beta chain. What it recognizes is unknown. This record comes from a study of T-cell memory formation after mild COVID-19. The study's findings and limits: Unconfirmed was the SARS-CoV-2 specificity of second-wave clones that peaked on day 37.

Germline CDR1 reads SGHDT; CDR2 reads YYEEEE. V shed 4 bases and J shed 8 bases, with 22 bases lying between them. The CDR3 runs 15 residues. A single record per CDR3 protein comes from TCRdb applying MiXCR to the 5' RACE reads. The sample shows some 200,000 distinct CDR3 sequences, about a fifth of them seen only once. This TCR was recovered from an adult woman who had mild COVID-19 (a few samples of this study predate the infection). Cell type and time point are not known. The sequenced sample was PBMCs or a T cell subset sorted from them (not recorded which). This sequence joins TRBV5-6 and TRBJ2-7; TRBD2 is a possible D gene (5 bases). CDR3 coding DNA: TGTGCCAGCAGCGGGCCGAGCGAGGGCCCCCGGAAGCAGTACTTC. It specifies CASSGPSEGPRKQYF. The whole variable domain, remainder taken from reference TRBV5-6 and TRBJ2-7, is DAGVTQSPTHLIKTRGQQVTLRCSPKSGHDTVSWYQQALGQGPQFIFQYYEEEERQRGNFPDRFSGHQFPNYSSELNVNALLLGDSALYLCASSGPSEGPRKQYFGPGTRLTVT.